The clone carrying this T cell receptor beta chain was counted only a few times. What it recognizes is unknown. Time point given: persistent/refractory GD, antithyroid drugs over 5 years with positive TRAb. RNA from PBMCs was the source of the TCR library. V was pared by 3 bases and J by 4 bases, with 12 bases between. This CDR3 comprises 13 residues. The germline CDR1 and CDR2 sequences are SQVTM and ANQGSEA. These data belong to a study of regulatory T cells in long-lasting Graves disease. Overall study results and limits: More public clonotypes were shared by persistent patients (2,741) than by new patients (roughly 870). Accuracy was possibly reduced by small sample size. Those with persistent Graves' had less TCR diversity than newly diagnosed patients.

According to the study, TCR beta libraries were built with iRepertoire HTBI primers and CDR3-region Arm-PCR. TCRdb passed the multiplex PCR reads through MiXCR, listing each CDR3 protein once. The top ten hold roughly 46% of the sample, which has approximately 690,000 distinct CDR3 sequences, approximately 31% seen once. V usage is TRBV29-1 and J usage is TRBJ1-2; D is perhaps TRBD1 (5 bases). The source is a female donor with Graves disease. The material was peripheral blood mononuclear cells (PBMCs), obtained when the disease was refractory, from a patient treated with antithyroid drugs. The CDR3 DNA follows: TGCAGCGTTGAGCCAGGGCTCTCCTATGGCTACACCTTC. This codes for CSVEPGLSYGYTF.